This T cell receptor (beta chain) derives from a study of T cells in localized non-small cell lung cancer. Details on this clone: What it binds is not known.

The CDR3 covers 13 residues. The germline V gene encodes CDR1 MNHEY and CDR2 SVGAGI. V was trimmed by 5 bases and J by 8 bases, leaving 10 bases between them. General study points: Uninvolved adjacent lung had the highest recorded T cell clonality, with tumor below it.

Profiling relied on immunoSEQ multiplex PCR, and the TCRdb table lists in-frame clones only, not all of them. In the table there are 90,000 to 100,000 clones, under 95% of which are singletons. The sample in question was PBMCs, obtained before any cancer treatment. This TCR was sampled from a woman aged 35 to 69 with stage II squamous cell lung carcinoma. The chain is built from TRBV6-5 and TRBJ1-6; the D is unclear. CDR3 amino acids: CASSPDTYSPLHF. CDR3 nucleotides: TGTGCCAGCAGTCCTGACACATATTCACCCCTCCACTTT.